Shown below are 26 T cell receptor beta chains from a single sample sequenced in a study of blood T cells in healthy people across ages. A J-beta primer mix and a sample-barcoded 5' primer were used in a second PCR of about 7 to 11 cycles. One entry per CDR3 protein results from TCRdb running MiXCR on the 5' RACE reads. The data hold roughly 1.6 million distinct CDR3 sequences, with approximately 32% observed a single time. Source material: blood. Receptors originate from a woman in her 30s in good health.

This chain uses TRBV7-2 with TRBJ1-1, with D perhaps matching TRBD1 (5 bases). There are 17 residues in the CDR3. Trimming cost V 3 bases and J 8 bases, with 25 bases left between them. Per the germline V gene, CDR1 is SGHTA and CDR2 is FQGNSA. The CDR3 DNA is TGTGCCAGCAGCTTTCTCTTCCTTCGGGACGCCTCCAGAGAAGCTTTCTTT. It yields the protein CASSFLFLRDASREAFF. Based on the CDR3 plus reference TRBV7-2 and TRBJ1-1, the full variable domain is GAGVSQSPSNKVTEKGKDVELRCDPISGHTALYWYRQSLGQGLEFLIYFQGNSAPDKSGLPSDRFSAERTGGSVSTLTIQRTQQEDSAVYLCASSFLFLRDASREAFFGQGTRLTVV.

The chain's CDR3 is CASSLTGGTPGDGQFF. The CDR3, as DNA: TGTGCCAGCAGCTTAACGGGGGGAACCCCTGGGGATGGGCAGTTCTTC. The gene calls are TRBV7-3 and TRBJ2-1; TRBD2 might be the D (6 bases). Germline V gene sequence: CDR1 SGHTA, CDR2 FQGTGA. The CDR3 runs to 16 residues. Trimming stripped 0 bases from V and 12 bases from J, with 21 bases between.

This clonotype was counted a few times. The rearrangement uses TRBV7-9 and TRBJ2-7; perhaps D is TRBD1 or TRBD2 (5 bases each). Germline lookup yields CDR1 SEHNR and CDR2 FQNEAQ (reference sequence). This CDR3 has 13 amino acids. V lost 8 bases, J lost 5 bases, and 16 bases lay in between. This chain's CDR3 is CASGDRVTNEQYF. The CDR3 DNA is TGTGCCAGCGGGGACCGGGTCACCAACGAGCAGTACTTC.

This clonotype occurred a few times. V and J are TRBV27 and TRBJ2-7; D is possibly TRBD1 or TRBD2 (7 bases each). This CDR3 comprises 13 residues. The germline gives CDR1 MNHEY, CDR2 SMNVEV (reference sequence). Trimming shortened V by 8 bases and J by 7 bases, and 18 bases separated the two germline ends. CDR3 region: CASGLIRGGEQYF. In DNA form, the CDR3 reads TGTGCCAGCGGGCTTATCAGGGGGGGGGAGCAGTACTTC.

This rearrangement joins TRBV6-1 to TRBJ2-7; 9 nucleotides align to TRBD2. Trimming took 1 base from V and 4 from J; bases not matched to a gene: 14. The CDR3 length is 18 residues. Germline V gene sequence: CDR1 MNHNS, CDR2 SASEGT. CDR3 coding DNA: TGTGCCAGCAGTGAAGGGACAGTAGCGGGAGCCATCCCATACGAGCAGTACTTC. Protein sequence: CASSEGTVAGAIPYEQYF.

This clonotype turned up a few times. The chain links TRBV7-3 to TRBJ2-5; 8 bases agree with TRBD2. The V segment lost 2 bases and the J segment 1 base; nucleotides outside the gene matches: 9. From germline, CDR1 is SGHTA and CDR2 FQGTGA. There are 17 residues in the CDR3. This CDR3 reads CASSLGIRGGLQETQYF. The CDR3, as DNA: TGTGCCAGCAGCTTAGGGATACGCGGGGGGCTCCAAGAGACCCAGTACTTC.

The CDR3 nucleotides are TGTGCCAGCAGCGGACAGGGGTTATCAGATACGCAGTATTTT. Translation gives CASSGQGLSDTQYF. The V gene is TRBV11-3, the J gene TRBJ2-3; 9 nucleotides align to TRBD1. From germline, CDR1 is SGHNT and CDR2 YENEEA. The CDR3 is 14 residues long. Trimming cost V 5 bases and J 4 bases; bases outside gene matches: 4.

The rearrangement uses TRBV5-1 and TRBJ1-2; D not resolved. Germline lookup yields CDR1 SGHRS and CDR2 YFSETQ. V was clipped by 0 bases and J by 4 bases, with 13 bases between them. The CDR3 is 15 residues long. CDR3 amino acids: CASSLATSGGYGYTF. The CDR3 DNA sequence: TGCGCCAGCAGCTTGGCAACATCCGGAGGCTATGGCTACACCTTC.

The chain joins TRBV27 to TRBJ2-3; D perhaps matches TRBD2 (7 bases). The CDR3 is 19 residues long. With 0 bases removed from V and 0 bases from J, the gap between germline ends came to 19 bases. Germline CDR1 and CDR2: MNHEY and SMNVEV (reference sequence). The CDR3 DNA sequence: TGTGCCAGCAGTTTATCGGGGGGGCAACTAGCCGTTAGCACAGATACGCAGTATTTT. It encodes CASSLSGGQLAVSTDTQYF.

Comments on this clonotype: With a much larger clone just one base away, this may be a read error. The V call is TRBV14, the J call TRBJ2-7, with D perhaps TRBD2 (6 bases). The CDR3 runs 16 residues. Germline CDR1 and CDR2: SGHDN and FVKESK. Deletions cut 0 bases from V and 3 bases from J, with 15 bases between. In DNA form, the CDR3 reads TGTGCCAGCAGCCAAGATCGGGGGTTGACTCACTACGAGCAGTACTTC. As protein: CASSQDRGLTHYEQYF.

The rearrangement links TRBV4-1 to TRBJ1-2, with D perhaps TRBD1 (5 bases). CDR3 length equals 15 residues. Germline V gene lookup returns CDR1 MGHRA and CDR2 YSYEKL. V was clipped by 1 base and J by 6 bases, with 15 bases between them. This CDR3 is CASSQAGPLNHGYTF. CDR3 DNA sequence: TGCGCCAGCAGCCAAGCAGGGCCTTTAAACCATGGCTACACCTTC.

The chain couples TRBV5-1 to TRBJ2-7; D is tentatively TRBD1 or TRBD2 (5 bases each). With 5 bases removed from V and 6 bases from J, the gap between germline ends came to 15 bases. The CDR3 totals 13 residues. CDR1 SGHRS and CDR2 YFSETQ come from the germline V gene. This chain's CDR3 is CASRIGRDREQYF. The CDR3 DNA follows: TGCGCCAGCAGGATTGGACGGGACCGCGAGCAGTACTTC.

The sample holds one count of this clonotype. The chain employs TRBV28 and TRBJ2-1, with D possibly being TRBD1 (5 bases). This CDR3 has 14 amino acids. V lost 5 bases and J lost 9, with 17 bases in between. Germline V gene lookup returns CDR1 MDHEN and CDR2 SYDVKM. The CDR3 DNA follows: TGTGCCAGCAGTCCCCTGTCAGGGTTGGGTGAGCAGTTCTTC. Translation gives CASSPLSGLGEQFF. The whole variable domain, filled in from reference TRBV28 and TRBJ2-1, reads DVKVTQSSRYLVKRTGEKVFLECVQDMDHENMFWYRQDPGLGLRLIYFSYDVKMKEKGDIPEGYSVSREKKERFSLILESASTNQTSMYLCASSPLSGLGEQFFGPGTRLTVL.

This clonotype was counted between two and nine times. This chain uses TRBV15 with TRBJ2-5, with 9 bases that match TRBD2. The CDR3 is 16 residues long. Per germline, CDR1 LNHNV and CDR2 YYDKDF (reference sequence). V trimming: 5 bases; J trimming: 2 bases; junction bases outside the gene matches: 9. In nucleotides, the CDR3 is TGTGCCACCAGCGGGTCCGGGACTAGCTCTCAAGAGACCCAGTACTTC. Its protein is CATSGSGTSSQETQYF.

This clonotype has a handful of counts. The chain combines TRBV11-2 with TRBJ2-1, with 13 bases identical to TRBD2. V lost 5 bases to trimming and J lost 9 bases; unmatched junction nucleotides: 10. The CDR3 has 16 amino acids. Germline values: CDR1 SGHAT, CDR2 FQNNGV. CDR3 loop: CASSPRTSGRVGEQFF. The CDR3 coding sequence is TGTGCCAGCAGCCCTCGGACTAGCGGGAGAGTTGGTGAGCAGTTCTTC.

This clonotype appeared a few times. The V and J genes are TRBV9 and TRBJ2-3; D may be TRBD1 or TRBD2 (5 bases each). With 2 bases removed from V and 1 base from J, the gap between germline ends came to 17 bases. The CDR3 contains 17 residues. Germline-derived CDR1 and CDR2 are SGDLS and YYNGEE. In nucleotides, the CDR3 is TGTGCCAGCAGCGTTTCAAGTAGCGCACAGGGCACAGATACGCAGTATTTT. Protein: CASSVSSSAQGTDTQYF.

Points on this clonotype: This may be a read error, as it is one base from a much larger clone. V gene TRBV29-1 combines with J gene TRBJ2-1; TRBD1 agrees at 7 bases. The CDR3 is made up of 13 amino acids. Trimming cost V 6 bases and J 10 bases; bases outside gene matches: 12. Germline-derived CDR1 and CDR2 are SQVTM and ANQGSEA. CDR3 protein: CSVEGQSREEQFF. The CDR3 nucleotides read TGCAGCGTCGAGGGACAGTCCCGAGAAGAGCAGTTCTTC.

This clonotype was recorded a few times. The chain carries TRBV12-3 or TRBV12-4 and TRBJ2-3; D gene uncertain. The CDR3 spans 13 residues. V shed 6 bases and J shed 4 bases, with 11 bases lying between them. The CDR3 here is CASSLYRSDTQYF. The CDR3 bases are TGTGCCAGCAGCCTATATCGGTCAGATACGCAGTATTTT.

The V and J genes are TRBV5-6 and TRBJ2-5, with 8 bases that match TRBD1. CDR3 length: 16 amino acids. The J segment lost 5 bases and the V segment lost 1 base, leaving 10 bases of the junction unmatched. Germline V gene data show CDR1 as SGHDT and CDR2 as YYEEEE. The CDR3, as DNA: TGTGCCAGCAGCTTGCAGGGGGCAAGTGTATATGAGACCCAGTACTTC. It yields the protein CASSLQGASVYETQYF. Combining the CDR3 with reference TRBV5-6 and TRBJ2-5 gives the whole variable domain DAGVTQSPTHLIKTRGQQVTLRCSPKSGHDTVSWYQQALGQGPQFIFQYYEEEERQRGNFPDRFSGHQFPNYSSELNVNALLLGDSALYLCASSLQGASVYETQYFGPGTRLLVL.

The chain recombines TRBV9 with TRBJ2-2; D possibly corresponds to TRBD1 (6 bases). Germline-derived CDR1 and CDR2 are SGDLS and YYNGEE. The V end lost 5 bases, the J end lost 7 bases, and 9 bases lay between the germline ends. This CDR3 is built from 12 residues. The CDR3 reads CASRGANGELFF. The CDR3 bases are TGTGCCAGCAGGGGGGCCAACGGGGAGCTGTTTTTT.

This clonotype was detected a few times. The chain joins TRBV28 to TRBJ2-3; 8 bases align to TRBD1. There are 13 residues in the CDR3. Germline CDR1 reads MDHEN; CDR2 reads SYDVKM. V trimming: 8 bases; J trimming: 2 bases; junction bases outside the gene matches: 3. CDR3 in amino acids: CASGQGNTDTQYF. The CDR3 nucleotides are TGTGCCAGCGGACAGGGAAACACAGATACGCAGTATTTT.

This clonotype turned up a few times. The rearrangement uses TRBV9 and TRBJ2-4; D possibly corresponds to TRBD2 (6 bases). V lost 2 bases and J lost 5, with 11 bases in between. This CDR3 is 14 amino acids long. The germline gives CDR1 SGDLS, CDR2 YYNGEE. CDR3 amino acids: CASSVGTDQNIQYF. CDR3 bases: TGTGCCAGCAGCGTTGGGACTGATCAAAACATTCAGTACTTC.

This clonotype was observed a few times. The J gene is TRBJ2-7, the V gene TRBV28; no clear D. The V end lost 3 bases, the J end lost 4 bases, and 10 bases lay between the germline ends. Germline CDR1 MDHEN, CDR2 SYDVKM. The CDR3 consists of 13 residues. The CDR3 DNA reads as TGTGCCAGCAGTTTCCAACCCCTGTACGAGCAGTACTTC. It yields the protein CASSFQPLYEQYF.

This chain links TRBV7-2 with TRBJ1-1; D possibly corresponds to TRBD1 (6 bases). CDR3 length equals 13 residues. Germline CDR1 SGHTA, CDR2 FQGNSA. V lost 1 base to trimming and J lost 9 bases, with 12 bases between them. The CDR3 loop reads CASSLGRTEQAFF. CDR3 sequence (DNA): TGTGCCAGCAGCTTAGGCCGGACAGAGCAAGCTTTCTTT.

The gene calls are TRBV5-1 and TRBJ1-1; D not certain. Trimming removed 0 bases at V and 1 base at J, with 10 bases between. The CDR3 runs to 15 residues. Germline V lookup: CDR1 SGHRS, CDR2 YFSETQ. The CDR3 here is CASSLEGSKNTEAFF. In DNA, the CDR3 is TGCGCCAGCAGCTTGGAAGGCAGCAAGAACACTGAAGCTTTCTTT. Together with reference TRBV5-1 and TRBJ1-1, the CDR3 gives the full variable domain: KAGVTQTPRYLIKTRGQQVTLSCSPISGHRSVSWYQQTPGQGLQFLFEYFSETQRNKGNFPGRFSGRQFSNSRSEMNVSTLELGDSALYLCASSLEGSKNTEAFFGQGTRLTVV.

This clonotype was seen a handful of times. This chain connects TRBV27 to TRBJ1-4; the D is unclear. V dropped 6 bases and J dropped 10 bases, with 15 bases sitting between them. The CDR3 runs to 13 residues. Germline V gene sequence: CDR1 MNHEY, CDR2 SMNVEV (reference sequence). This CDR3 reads CASSPLTVGKLFF. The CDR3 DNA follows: TGTGCCAGCAGCCCGCTGACCGTAGGAAAACTGTTTTTT. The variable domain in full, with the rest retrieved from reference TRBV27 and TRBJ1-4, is EAQVTQNPRYLITVTGKKLTVTCSQNMNHEYMSWYRQDPGLGLRQIYYSMNVEVTDKGDVPEGYKVSRKEKRNFPLILESPSPNQTSLYFCASSPLTVGKLFFGSGTQLSVL.